This TCR beta chain comes out of a study of cytomegalovirus exposure and HLA in healthy donors (dated by TCRdb to the late 2010s). For the study in its entirety: A later analysis indicated that the 120 or so validation repertoires were generated on the platform also employed for the roughly 730 repertoires of the first cohort. The aim of the study was to test whether cataloging public T cell receptors could identify signatures of past pathogen exposure. A separate validation cohort of over 95 different subjects was used in addition to the approximately 610-subject first cohort. The study combined high-throughput TCR immunosequencing, statistical association of individual TCRs with disease status, and machine learning to predict cytomegalovirus infection status. On the study overall, not on this receptor specifically: Across donors, most TCR sequences were observed very rarely, whereas some public TCRs were present in many individuals. Subsequent analysis determined that TCRs grouped into clusters in the first cohort also showed a tendency toward co-occurrence across the roughly 130 validation repertoires, and 85% to 95% of cluster scores exceeded 0. The authors suggested that the approach could potentially be extended to other disease states and immunological phenotypes. In both the original and validation cohorts, the classifier was reported to diagnose cytomegalovirus status with high specificity and sensitivity. A total of roughly 160 TCR beta chains were listed by the study as associated with cytomegalovirus. Three of the identified cytomegalovirus-associated TCR beta chains were confirmed in vitro to be specific for cytomegalovirus antigens. A later analysis had no HLA typing for the validation cohort, so co-occurrence there was scored across all 110 or so repertoires.

The library was prepared using the immunoSEQ multiplex PCR assay. In the source study's methods: A statistical classification framework was built for diagnosing cytomegalovirus status from the catalog of TCR beta chain sequences. Here the immuneACCESS table is served through TCRdb, limited to in-frame sequences with V and J called. Missing clones are a known gap in these copies; in checked studies unresolved V genes cover under half, and the rest lacks a known reason. Clone size and the V and J calls come from that table; the DNA yielded D and trimming. This sample holds 250,000 or so clones; roughly 89% were observed only once. Together, the top ten hold 0.37% of the sample. The donors belonged to the validation cohort of about 120 subjects, which was separate from the roughly 700-subject first cohort. At the junction V is shortened by 5 bases and J by 3 bases; bases outside the gene matches: 4. The CDR3, from cysteine to phenylalanine, totals 14 residues. The only DNA kept is the CDR3, 42 bases in frame from the first base. Sequences SEHNR (CDR1) and FQNEAQ (CDR2) are obtained from the germline V gene (reference sequence).

With respect to this clone: It lacks a known antigen. No much larger clone exists at a distance of one base, and base qualities are not known.

This sequence originates from a woman between 18 and 30 years old in good health and CMV-seronegative. The V and J genes are TRBV7-9 and TRBJ2-5, and 9 bases in between align with TRBD1. Sequencing used PBMCs. The CDR3 region: CASSLDRGEETQYF. Read as DNA, the sequence is TGTGCCAGCAGCCTCGACAGGGGGGAAGAGACCCAGTACTTC.